The 30 T cell receptor beta chains in this list originate from one sample, sequenced in a study of T cells after yellow fever vaccination. TCRdb re-derived calls from the 5' RACE reads in MiXCR, one entry per CDR3 protein. This table has approximately 250,000 distinct CDR3 sequences, about 3.9% appearing once. This material consisted of PBMCs, taken 15 days after the yellow fever booster vaccination. The receptors derive from a man aged 18 to 29 who received the YFV17D yellow fever vaccine.

There are many counts of this clonotype. The V call is TRBV7-9, the J call TRBJ2-7; no definite D call. The V end was cut by 6 bases, the J end by 0 bases, with 9 bases between. Germline assignment: CDR1 SEHNR and CDR2 FQNEAQ (reference sequence). This CDR3 region has 13 residues. The CDR3, as DNA: TGTGCCAGCAGTGGCCGGAGCTCCTACGAGCAGTACGTC. It yields the protein CASSGRSSYEQYV.

In its sample, this clonotype was seen many times. The V call is TRBV4-1, the J call TRBJ2-1; perhaps D is TRBD1 or TRBD2 (5 bases each). The germline V gene encodes CDR1 MGHRA and CDR2 YSYEKL. V was trimmed by 7 bases and J by 5 bases, leaving 15 bases between them. The CDR3 length is 14 residues. This chain's CDR3 is CASKGEIWNNEQFF. CDR3 nucleotide sequence: TGCGCCAGCAAAGGGGAGATATGGAACAATGAGCAGTTCTTC.

This clonotype was recorded at least ten times. The chain combines TRBV7-2 with TRBJ2-1, with TRBD2 matching over 8 bases. The CDR3 sequence is 16 residues long. The germline CDR1 and CDR2 sequences are SGHTA and FQGNSA. The ends lost 2 bases at V and 6 bases at J; junction bases unmatched: 9. The chain's CDR3 is CASSLLGTSLSNEQFF. The CDR3 DNA reads TGTGCCAGCAGCTTACTGGGGACTAGTCTTTCCAATGAGCAGTTCTTC.

The table lists this clonotype with many counts. This chain joins TRBV2 and TRBJ2-1; 9 bases are shared with TRBD2. Unmatched junction bases numbered 11, after V lost 3 bases and J lost 5 bases. This CDR3 is built from 17 residues. The germline CDR1 and CDR2 sequences are SNHLY and FYNNEI. CDR3 coding DNA: TGTGCCAGCAGTGATGATTTAATCCGACTAGCGGACAATGAGCAGTTCTTC. Amino acid sequence: CASSDDLIRLADNEQFF.

In its sample, this clonotype was seen many times. The chain links TRBV5-5 to TRBJ2-3; D is undetermined. The CDR3 is 14 amino acids. The germline V gene encodes CDR1 SGHKS and CDR2 YYEKEE (reference sequence). The germline V and J ends were trimmed by 0 bases and 2 bases, with 7 bases remaining between them. The CDR3 DNA reads as TGTGCCAGCAGCTTGGCTGGGTTCACAGATACGCAGTATTTT. It translates to CASSLAGFTDTQYF.

The CDR3 region has the DNA TGTGCCAGCAGCCCATCGGGGGGGACAGGGGGCTTTTCCCACTACAATGAGCAGTTCTTC. This codes for CASSPSGGTGGFSHYNEQFF. The chain uses TRBV11-1 and TRBJ2-1, with 12 bases matching TRBD1. The CDR3 spans 20 residues. After removal of 5 bases from V and 3 bases from J, the junction contained 17 bases not matched to a gene. The V gene's germline CDR1 is SGHAT and CDR2 FQDESV (reference sequence).

This clonotype was found many times. V gene TRBV5-4 combines with J gene TRBJ2-5, with D possibly being TRBD1 (5 bases). Looked up from germline, CDR1 is SGHNT and CDR2 is YYREEE (reference sequence). With 0 bases removed from V and 5 bases from J, the gap between germline ends came to 11 bases. The CDR3 is 14 residues long. The CDR3 nucleotides are TGTGCCAGCAGCTTGGACCGGACATCTGAGACCCAGTACTTC. Its protein is CASSLDRTSETQYF.

This clonotype occurred many times. The rearrangement links TRBV19 to TRBJ1-2; 9 bases agree with TRBD1. The CDR3 is made up of 14 amino acids. Per germline, CDR1 LNHDA and CDR2 SQIVND (reference sequence). With V trimmed by 6 bases and J by 4 bases, 6 bases remained unmatched. In nucleotides, the CDR3 is TGTGCCAGTAGGGCCGGGACAGGGCTCTATGGCTACACCTTC. This sequence encodes CASRAGTGLYGYTF.

This clonotype was seen repeatedly, ten times or more. The chain uses TRBV4-1 and TRBJ1-4, with no clear D. Looked up from germline, CDR1 is MGHRA and CDR2 is YSYEKL. V dropped 1 base and J dropped 8 bases, with 8 bases sitting between them. The CDR3 totals 13 residues. CDR3 sequence reads: CASSQVAGEKLFF. The CDR3 DNA follows: TGCGCCAGCAGCCAAGTGGCCGGCGAAAAACTGTTTTTT.

This clonotype was counted many times. The genes are TRBV4-2 and TRBJ2-1, with D perhaps matching TRBD2 (6 bases). V was pared by 4 bases and J by 1 base, with 17 bases between. Germline V CDR1 and CDR2: LGHNA, YNFKEQ. This CDR3 has 17 amino acids. CDR3: CASSPGWRGTSYNEQFF. CDR3 nucleotide sequence: TGTGCCAGCAGCCCGGGGTGGAGGGGCACTTCCTACAATGAGCAGTTCTTC.

There are many counts of this clonotype. The chain employs TRBV7-3 and TRBJ2-7, with D possibly called TRBD1 or TRBD2 (5 bases each). The CDR3 spans 13 residues. The germline CDR1 and CDR2 sequences are SGHTA and FQGTGA. With 5 bases removed from V and 4 bases from J, the gap between germline ends came to 12 bases. The CDR3 sequence is CASSRDAGYEQYF. CDR3 bases: TGTGCCAGCAGCCGGGACGCCGGATACGAGCAGTACTTC.

In this sample, this clonotype turned up many times. The chain has TRBV3-1 and TRBJ1-1; D is undetermined. This CDR3 contains 15 residues. Trimming removed 2 bases at V and 3 bases at J, with 13 bases between. Per germline, CDR1 LGHDT and CDR2 YNNKEL (reference sequence). In DNA form, the CDR3 reads TGTGCCAGCAGCCAATCGGCCCGCGGGGACACTGAAGCTTTCTTT. It encodes CASSQSARGDTEAFF.

A few counts support this clonotype. The chain joins TRBV25-1 to TRBJ2-6; 8 nucleotides match TRBD1. V lost 5 bases and J lost 0; bases outside the gene matches: 6. Germline V gene data show CDR1 as MGHDK and CDR2 as SYGVNS. The CDR3 has 17 amino acids. CDR3 loop: CASSRRDRSSGANVLTF. In DNA form, the CDR3 reads TGTGCCAGCAGTCGCCGGGACAGGAGCTCTGGGGCCAACGTCCTGACTTTC.

This clonotype was seen at least ten times. The rearrangement joins TRBV19 to TRBJ1-2; D is undetermined. V was cut by 7 bases and J by 4 bases, with 16 bases left in between. From germline, CDR1 is LNHDA and CDR2 SQIVND (reference sequence). The CDR3 is 14 amino acids. The CDR3 sequence is CASNGLLKTYGYTF. The CDR3 nucleotides read TGTGCCAGTAACGGCCTCCTAAAAACCTATGGCTACACCTTC.

The sample holds many counts of this clonotype. The rearrangement links TRBV20-1 to TRBJ1-5, with TRBD1 matching over 8 bases. V lost 5 bases to trimming and J lost 3 bases; unmatched junction nucleotides: 12. The germline V gene has CDR1 DFQATT and CDR2 SNEGSKA (reference sequence). The CDR3 totals 16 residues. CDR3 loop: CSAPAVGTGYNQPQHF. The DNA of the CDR3 is TGCAGTGCTCCCGCGGTCGGGACAGGATACAATCAGCCCCAGCATTTT.

This clonotype was seen a handful of times. The chain recombines TRBV4-3 with TRBJ1-1, with D perhaps matching TRBD1 (6 bases). V lost 1 base, J lost 1 base, and 13 bases lay in between. The CDR3 covers 16 residues. The germline gives CDR1 LGHNA, CDR2 YSLEER. DNA of the CDR3: TGCGCCAGCAGCCAAGGCCGAGGGGGAACGAACACTGAAGCTTTCTTT. This gives the protein CASSQGRGGTNTEAFF.

At least ten counts were recorded for this clonotype. The chain combines TRBV4-3 with TRBJ1-1, with D perhaps matching TRBD1 (5 bases). The ends were cut back, 1 base at V and 4 bases at J, with 16 bases in the middle. The CDR3 length is 16 residues. Per germline, CDR1 LGHNA and CDR2 YSLEER. CDR3 in DNA: TGCGCCAGCAGCCAAGGGTCAATTCAGGGAACCACTGAAGCTTTCTTT. Its translation is CASSQGSIQGTTEAFF.

The sample holds many counts of this clonotype. This chain connects TRBV19 to TRBJ1-1; D is unclear. This CDR3 comprises 11 residues. The germline V and J ends were trimmed by 10 bases and 3 bases, with 9 bases remaining between them. CDR1 LNHDA and CDR2 SQIVND come from the germline V gene (reference sequence). CDR3 in amino acids: CATQGYTEAFF. The CDR3 DNA reads TGTGCCACTCAAGGGTACACTGAAGCTTTCTTT.

This clonotype was recorded at least ten times. The V call is TRBV12-3 or TRBV12-4, the J call TRBJ1-5, with TRBD1 as a possible D gene (5 bases). The CDR3 is 15 residues long. The V and J ends lost 6 bases and 2 bases respectively, with 14 bases between them. CDR3 residues: CASRPRGEGNQPQHF. The CDR3 DNA sequence: TGTGCCAGCAGACCGCGAGGGGAGGGCAATCAGCCCCAGCATTTT.

This clonotype was detected many times. The rearrangement joins TRBV7-9 to TRBJ1-6; D is uncertain. The V gene's germline CDR1 is SEHNR and CDR2 FQNEAQ (reference sequence). V lost 5 bases and J lost 0, with 8 bases in between. The CDR3 spans 15 residues. CDR3 residues: CASSTETSYNSPLHF. The CDR3 DNA sequence: TGTGCCAGCAGCACAGAAACCTCCTATAATTCACCCCTCCACTTT.

This clonotype was picked up many times. The J gene is TRBJ1-6, the V gene TRBV12-3 or TRBV12-4; D gene uncertain. The CDR3 covers 14 residues. V lost 8 bases, J lost 8 bases, and 16 bases lay in between. Here the CDR3 DNA reads TGTGCCAGCCAGCAGAGTGGGTCCTATTCACCCCTCCACTTT. This encodes CASQQSGSYSPLHF.

In its sample, this clonotype was seen many times. The chain joins TRBV6-2 or TRBV6-3 to TRBJ1-1, with no clear D. V lost 5 bases and J 1 base, leaving 14 bases between the germline ends. Looked up from germline, CDR1 is MNHEY and CDR2 is SVGEGT. This CDR3 spans 15 amino acids. The CDR3 region has the DNA TGTGCCAGCAGTCTAAGGGTTTTGGGGAACACTGAAGCTTTCTTT. Translated, it gives CASSLRVLGNTEAFF.

This clonotype was seen many times. V gene TRBV20-1 combines with J gene TRBJ1-1, with D maybe TRBD1 (6 bases). The germline V and J ends were trimmed by 1 base and 5 bases, with 14 bases remaining between them. Looked up from germline, CDR1 is DFQATT and CDR2 is SNEGSKA (reference sequence). CDR3 length: 14 amino acids. The CDR3 bases are TGCAGTGCTAGAGTAGGGTCAGGGGCTACTGAAGCTTTCTTT. It encodes CSARVGSGATEAFF.

This clonotype occurred many times. Germline and junction disagree at one end, which may indicate a read error. The chain combines TRBV18 with TRBJ1-3, with 7 bases matching TRBD1. Germline-derived CDR1 and CDR2 are KGHSH and LQKENI. This CDR3 has 13 residues. The CDR3 is CASSLSYRDSPFF. CDR3 coding DNA: TGTGCCAGCTCACTTTCTTACAGGGACAGTCCCTTTTTT.

The chain carries TRBV6-1 and TRBJ2-7; D gene uncertain. This CDR3 has 13 amino acids. Looked up from germline, CDR1 is MNHNS and CDR2 is SASEGT. V was trimmed by 0 bases and J by 7 bases, leaving 10 bases between them. CDR3 sequence reads: CASSEASPPEQYV. DNA of the CDR3: TGTGCCAGCAGTGAAGCGAGTCCCCCGGAGCAGTACGTC.

This clonotype was counted many times. J is TRBJ2-3 and V is TRBV12-3 or TRBV12-4; D is unclear. The V end lost 6 bases, the J end lost 3 bases, and 13 bases lay between the germline ends. CDR3 length equals 14 residues. For the CDR3, the DNA is TGTGCCAGCAGGGCCGTTGGCAGTACAGATACGCAGTATTTT. Residues: CASRAVGSTDTQYF.

This clonotype was recorded at least ten times. This chain connects TRBV27 to TRBJ2-1; a weak D match, TRBD1 (6 bases). The CDR3 sequence is 13 residues long. The V and J ends lost 10 bases and 5 bases respectively, with 15 bases between them. CDR1 is MNHEY and CDR2 is SMNVEV in the germline V gene (reference sequence). The CDR3 DNA reads as TGTGCCACCTGGGGGCTCCCCAACAATGAGCAGTTCTTC. Translation gives CATWGLPNNEQFF.

This clonotype was seen ten or more times. This chain joins TRBV7-9 and TRBJ1-5, with D hard to call. The CDR3 contains 15 residues. Germline CDR1 SEHNR, CDR2 FQNEAQ (reference sequence). The germline V and J ends were trimmed by 4 bases and 2 bases, with 12 bases remaining between them. The CDR3 nucleotides are TGTGCCAGCAGCTCCAGTCCTACGGGCAATCAGCCCCAGCATTTT. Protein: CASSSSPTGNQPQHF.

In this sample, this clonotype turned up many times. V usage is TRBV10-3 and J usage is TRBJ1-1; maybe TRBD1 (6 bases). Germline V gene data show CDR1 as ENHRY and CDR2 as SYGVKD. The CDR3 sequence is 15 residues long. V shed 3 bases and J shed 1 base, with 12 bases lying between them. The CDR3 protein is CAISEANRENTEAFF. In nucleotides, the CDR3 is TGTGCCATCAGTGAAGCGAACAGGGAGAACACTGAAGCTTTCTTT.

This clonotype was seen ten or more times. V gene TRBV5-4 combines with J gene TRBJ2-2; a weak D match, TRBD2 (6 bases). The CDR3 runs to 15 residues. The germline V gene has CDR1 SGHNT and CDR2 YYREEE (reference sequence). Trimming shortened V by 0 bases and J by 6 bases, and 12 bases separated the two germline ends. This CDR3 is CASSLGMGRPGELFF. CDR3 bases: TGTGCCAGCAGCTTGGGAATGGGGAGGCCCGGGGAGCTGTTTTTT.